The clone carrying this T cell receptor (beta chain) was recorded at least ten times. The sample originates from a study of T-cell reconstitution after alpha-beta-depleted transplantation in children. The TCRbeta library was prepared with unique molecular identifiers. Each CDR3 protein gets one entry after TCRdb re-called the PCR reads with MiXCR. In the table there are approximately 200,000 distinct CDR3 sequences, about 14% of which are singletons. The CDR3 covers 15 residues. Germline loops: CDR1 KGHSH, CDR2 LQKENI. J gave up 0 bases and V 6 bases, and 4 bases lay outside the gene matches. The source was PBMCs from the stem cell graft donor, collected from the stem cell graft. The receptor was isolated from a human donor who donated a stem cell graft to a child with acute lymphoblastic leukemia. This chain links TRBV18 with TRBJ1-5, with TRBD1 matching 8 bases. CDR3 DNA: TGTGCCAGCTCCCTGACAGGGGATAGCAATCAGCCCCAGCATTTT. Translated: CASSLTGDSNQPQHF.